Sequencing of this T cell receptor beta chain was carried out in a study of cytomegalovirus exposure and HLA in healthy donors. Overall study results and limits: In a later analysis, TCR beta V- and J-gene trimming showed a link to a missense DCLRE1C variant.

With respect to this clone: The antigen is undetermined.

PCR primers comprised 60 Vbeta and 13 Jbeta primers. The table came from immunoSEQ multiplex PCR; TCRdb's copy has only in-frame clones and leaves some out. This sample yields 150,000 to 200,000 clones, of which roughly four fifths are seen a single time; around 2% belongs to the top ten. Germline CDR1 SGDLS, CDR2 YYNGEE. There are 13 residues in the CDR3. V trimming: 4 bases; J trimming: 12 bases; junction bases outside the gene matches: 9. This chain uses TRBV9 with TRBJ1-2; 10 nucleotides line up with TRBD1. Sequencing used PBMCs. This TCR was sampled from a man younger than 35 in good health and CMV-seronegative. The DNA for the CDR3 is TGTGCCAGCAGCCCCCGGGACAGGGGAGGGGACACCTTC. Translated: CASSPRDRGGDTF. The full variable domain, rest sourced from reference TRBV9 and TRBJ1-2, is DSGVTQTPKHLITATGQRVTLRCSPRSGDLSVYWYQQSLDQGLQFLIQYYNGEERAKGNILERFSAQQFPDLHSELNLSSLELGDSALYFCASSPRDRGGDTFGSGTRLTVV.